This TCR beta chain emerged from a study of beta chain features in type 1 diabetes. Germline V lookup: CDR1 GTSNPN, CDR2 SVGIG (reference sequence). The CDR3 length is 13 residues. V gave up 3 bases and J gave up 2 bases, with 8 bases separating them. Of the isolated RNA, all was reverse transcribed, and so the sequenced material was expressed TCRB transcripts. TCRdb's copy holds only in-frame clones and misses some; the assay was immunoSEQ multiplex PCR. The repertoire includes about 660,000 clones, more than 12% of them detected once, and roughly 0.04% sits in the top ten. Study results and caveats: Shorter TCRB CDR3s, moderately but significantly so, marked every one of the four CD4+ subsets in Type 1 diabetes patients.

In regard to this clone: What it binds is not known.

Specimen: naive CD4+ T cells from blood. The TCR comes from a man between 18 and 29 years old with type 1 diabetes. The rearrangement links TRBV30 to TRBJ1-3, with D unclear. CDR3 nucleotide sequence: TGTGCCTGGAGCCGAGACCCTGGAAACACCATATATTTT. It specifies CAWSRDPGNTIYF.